The 14 T cell receptor beta chains below were found in one sample sequenced in a study of cytomegalovirus exposure and HLA in healthy donors (dated by TCRdb to about 2017). Libraries were prepared through the immunoSEQ multiplex PCR assay. The source is immuneACCESS, and TCRdb retained only in-frame sequences with V and J called. Part of the clones is not carried over; for the studies checked, unresolved V genes explain less than half of this, and the remainder is unexplained. Across this sample there are 66,000 or so clones, with approximately 96% seen only once. The top ten clonotypes cover around 1.6% of the sample. Source material: PBMCs. The receptors come from a woman aged 18-29 years in good health and CMV-seropositive.

The chain links TRBV11-2 to TRBJ1-2, with D perhaps TRBD1 (5 bases). The CDR3 has 14 residues. Germline lookup yields CDR1 SGHAT and CDR2 FQNNGV. Trimming removed 0 bases from V and 7 bases from J, with 12 bases in between. Written as DNA, the CDR3 is TGTGCCAGCAGCTTAGATCGGGGGTCGGCTGGCTACACCTTC. This sequence encodes CASSLDRGSAGYTF.

The chain uses TRBV7-9 and TRBJ2-1, with 13 bases fitting TRBD2. Looked up from germline, CDR1 is SEHNR and CDR2 is FQNEAQ (reference sequence). With 5 bases clipped from V and 6 bases from J, the junction kept 4 bases outside the gene matches. This CDR3 has 15 amino acids. CDR3 in DNA: TGTGCCAGCAGCCTCGGGACTAGCGGGATCAATGAGCAGTTCTTC. Protein: CASSLGTSGINEQFF.

The chain couples TRBV7-2 to TRBJ2-2; D gene ambiguous. The V and J ends lost 2 bases and 3 bases respectively, with 13 bases between them. The CDR3 runs to 16 residues. The V gene's germline CDR1 is SGHTA and CDR2 FQGNSA. CDR3 DNA: TGTGCCAGCAGCTTAATACTCCCGATCGACACCGGGGAGCTGTTTTTT. Residues: CASSLILPIDTGELFF.

The V call is TRBV7-2, the J call TRBJ2-7; 7 bases align to TRBD1. There are 14 residues in the CDR3. The J segment lost 4 bases and the V segment lost 5 bases, leaving 8 bases of the junction unmatched. CDR1 and CDR2 (germline): SGHTA, FQGNSA. CDR3 residues: CASSITGTVYEQYF. Written as DNA, the CDR3 is TGTGCCAGCAGCATAACCGGGACAGTGTACGAGCAGTACTTC.

The V and J genes are TRBV10-2 and TRBJ1-1; 7 positions match TRBD1. With V trimmed by 3 bases and J by 2 bases, 6 bases remained unmatched. Germline lookup yields CDR1 WSHSY and CDR2 SAAADI. This CDR3 comprises 15 residues. The CDR3 spells CASSDWDSANTEAFF. The CDR3 DNA follows: TGCGCCAGCAGTGACTGGGACAGCGCTAACACTGAAGCTTTCTTT.

The V call is TRBV10-3, the J call TRBJ2-7; tentative D call: TRBD2 (5 bases). This CDR3 region has 14 residues. Germline V lookup: CDR1 ENHRY, CDR2 SYGVKD. V dropped 4 bases and J dropped 5 bases, with 15 bases sitting between them. CDR3 loop: CAISGWELSNEQYF. CDR3 bases: TGTGCCATCAGTGGGTGGGAGTTGAGCAACGAGCAGTACTTC.

The J gene is TRBJ2-1, the V gene TRBV9; 9 bases line up with TRBD1. V was pared by 0 bases and J by 4 bases, with 8 bases of the junction left unmatched. This CDR3 has 17 amino acids. Per the germline V gene, CDR1 is SGDLS and CDR2 is YYNGEE. In DNA form, the CDR3 reads TGTGCCAGCAGCGTAGTCCCAGGACAGGGGACGTACAATGAGCAGTTCTTC. It specifies CASSVVPGQGTYNEQFF.

This chain uses TRBV28 with TRBJ2-2; possible D gene TRBD2, 5 bases. V dropped 5 bases and J dropped 2 bases, with 9 bases sitting between them. Germline V lookup: CDR1 MDHEN, CDR2 SYDVKM. CDR3 length equals 14 residues. CDR3 sequence reads: CASSSLANTGELFF. CDR3 nucleotides: TGTGCCAGCAGTAGCCTAGCTAACACCGGGGAGCTGTTTTTT.

The chain links TRBV4-2 to TRBJ2-3, with a tentative D call TRBD2 (6 bases). Germline V gene lookup returns CDR1 LGHNA and CDR2 YNFKEQ. V lost 5 bases and J 1 base, leaving 28 bases between the germline ends. This CDR3 is 20 amino acids long. The DNA for the CDR3 is TGTGCCAGCAGCATCTCCGAGGTGGCAGTAGCGGACTATTGCACAGATACGCAGTATTTT. It encodes CASSISEVAVADYCTDTQYF.

This clone was seen a handful of times. The chain couples TRBV5-4 to TRBJ2-1, with TRBD1 identical over 8 bases. Germline CDR1 SGHNT, CDR2 YYREEE (reference sequence). This CDR3 comprises 16 residues. V shed 0 bases, J shed 5 bases, and the junction held 7 bases outside the gene matches. CDR3 sequence: CASSLEVGQANNEQFF. DNA for the CDR3: TGTGCCAGCAGCTTGGAGGTGGGACAGGCGAACAATGAGCAGTTCTTC.

The chain recombines TRBV9 with TRBJ1-3; D is perhaps TRBD1 (5 bases). The CDR3 is 17 amino acids. In germline, CDR1 is SGDLS, CDR2 YYNGEE. V lost 0 bases and J lost 2, with 15 bases in between. CDR3 sequence reads: CASSVEPAGGAGNTIYF. As DNA, the CDR3 is TGTGCCAGCAGCGTAGAGCCCGCCGGGGGGGCTGGAAACACCATATATTTT.

The V gene is TRBV27, the J gene TRBJ2-1; D is unresolved. The CDR3 is made up of 15 amino acids. CDR1 and CDR2 from the germline V gene are MNHEY and SMNVEV (reference sequence). Trimming removed 3 bases from V and 7 bases from J, with 16 bases in between. The CDR3 reads CASSLSVVPRNEQFF. CDR3 sequence (DNA): TGTGCCAGCAGTTTGTCGGTAGTGCCTAGGAATGAGCAGTTCTTC.

The V gene is TRBV5-6, the J gene TRBJ2-1, with 8 bases aligning to TRBD2. V trimming: 1 base; J trimming: 8 bases; junction bases outside the gene matches: 11. The CDR3 runs 16 residues. Germline assignment: CDR1 SGHDT and CDR2 YYEEEE. CDR3 amino acids: CASSLFGAGVSDEQFF. The CDR3 DNA is TGTGCCAGCAGCTTGTTTGGAGCGGGAGTTAGCGATGAGCAGTTCTTC. Full variable domain (outside the CDR3, taken from reference TRBV5-6 and TRBJ2-1): DAGVTQSPTHLIKTRGQQVTLRCSPKSGHDTVSWYQQALGQGPQFIFQYYEEEERQRGNFPDRFSGHQFPNYSSELNVNALLLGDSALYLCASSLFGAGVSDEQFFGPGTRLTVL.

The V call is TRBV5-5, the J call TRBJ2-3; TRBD2 agrees at 10 bases. With 4 bases clipped from V and 3 bases from J, the junction kept 8 bases outside the gene matches. The CDR3 consists of 16 residues. CDR1 is SGHKS and CDR2 is YYEKEE in the germline V gene (reference sequence). CDR3 sequence reads: CASSPMGLALTDTQYF. CDR3 nucleotides: TGTGCCAGCAGCCCTATGGGACTAGCGTTGACAGATACGCAGTATTTT.